This record concerns one T cell receptor beta chain sequence. Its antigen is not yet known. No clone much larger than this one lies a single base away; base qualities are absent. Enrolling through a virtual design, the prospective study's participants ranged in age from about 18 to 89 years and lived across 24 United States geographic areas. In the prospective study, cohorts were assigned on the basis of participant-reported clinical history obtained from a screening survey and a study questionnaire. Recovered participants in ImmuneRACE Cohort 3 were defined as having two consecutive negative NP/OP PCR tests, clearance from a healthcare professional, or resolution of symptoms. In the prospective study, mobile phlebotomists collected whole blood, serum and a nasopharyngeal or oropharyngeal swab from each participant. Participants in the prospective study had the option to provide additional blood draws and questionnaires over a roughly two-month period. Before DNA extraction, blood samples from the prospective study were shipped at room temperature or frozen.

The immunoSEQ Assay, a bias-controlled multiplex PCR, was used to amplify TCRbeta CDR3 regions from genomic DNA. Per the original workflow: Nucleated cell counts per sample were estimated from amplification of reference gene primers within the assay. To quantify the absolute abundance of each unique TCRbeta CDR3 rearrangement, sequence reads were collapsed and filtered. For each sample, productive Simpson clonality was calculated as the square root of Simpson's diversity index over productive rearrangements. The table was pulled from immuneACCESS by TCRdb, which kept in-frame rearrangements only. Such tables lose some clones; where checked, under half of the loss comes from unresolved V genes, and the rest has no known cause. That table furnishes V, J and clone size, whereas the DNA furnished D and trimming. Counted in this sample were 400,000 or so clones; about 90% of them appeared once. Clones ranked in the top ten supply about 0.6% of the sample.

The V and J ends are trimmed by 3 bases and 2 bases, leaving 8 bases between them. CDR1 and CDR2, per the germline V gene, are MDHEN and SYDVKM. The CDR3, cysteine through phenylalanine, is 13 amino acids long. CDR3 DNA is the only sequence kept; it has 39 bases, read in frame from the first base. The source of the sample is a study of blood T cell repertoires in COVID-19 (dated by TCRdb to 2018 to 2021). Regarding the study in general: The collaborator samples originated in the United States, Italy and Spain and spanned the acute and convalescent phases of COVID-19. Subjects who had been exposed to COVID-19, were actively infected with it, or had recovered from it provided the deeply sampled blood TCRbeta repertoires that made up the dataset. The material from the prospective study consisted of cDNA or gDNA derived from T cells, B-cell-depleted T cells, or PBMCs. The repertoires were released in a freely available public database intended as a resource for research on the immune response to SARS-CoV-2. Nearly every sample came with metadata listing a de-identified subject ID, COVID-19 status, age in years and sex. Samples came from the ongoing ImmuneRACE study (first 160 participants) plus 1,254 subjects from 6 global collaborators. Where HLA class I and class II types were available, the types were taken from metadata supplied by the sample provider, not from assay-based typing. Study-wide conclusions, independent of this receptor: Clinical and demographic metadata were provided uncurated, with the amount varying by source and participant.

Recombination joined TRBV28 with TRBJ2-7; matching of 5 bases hints at TRBD2 as the D gene. This TCR was recovered from a man aged 18 to 29 who had recovered from COVID-19. The material sequenced was PBMCs or T cells enriched from blood (not recorded which). The CDR3 region has the sequence CASSLRTPYEQYF. At the DNA level, the sequence is TGTGCCAGCAGTTTGCGGACTCCCTACGAGCAGTACTTC.